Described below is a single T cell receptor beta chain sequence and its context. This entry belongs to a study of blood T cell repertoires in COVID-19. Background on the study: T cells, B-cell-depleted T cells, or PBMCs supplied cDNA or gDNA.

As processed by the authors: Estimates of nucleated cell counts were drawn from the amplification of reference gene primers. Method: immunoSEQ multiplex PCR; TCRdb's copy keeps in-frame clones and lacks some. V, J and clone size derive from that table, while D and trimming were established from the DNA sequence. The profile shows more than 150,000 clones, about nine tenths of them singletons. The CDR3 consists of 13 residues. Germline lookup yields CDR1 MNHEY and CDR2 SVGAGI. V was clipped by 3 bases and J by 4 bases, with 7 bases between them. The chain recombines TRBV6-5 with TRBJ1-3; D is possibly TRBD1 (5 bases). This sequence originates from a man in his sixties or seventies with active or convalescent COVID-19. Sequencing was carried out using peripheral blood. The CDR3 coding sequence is TGTGCCAGCAGTTATGGGGCCGGAAACACCATATATTTT. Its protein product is CASSYGAGNTIYF.